The 21 T cell receptor beta chains below were found in one sample sequenced in a study of T cell repertoires in cytomegalovirus infection. These TCRs' antigens remain unknown. TCRdb independently ran MiXCR on the reads; one entry per CDR3 protein. The sample includes hundreds of thousands of distinct CDR3 sequences, around 30% seen only once; the top ten take 15% to 20%. This sample comprised cultured PBMCs, obtained from culture after CMV antigen stimulation. The receptors derive from a human donor in good health (CMV status not recorded). Some clones in this sample may be carry-over from other donors' samples.

This clonotype occurred many times. The J gene is TRBJ1-2, the V gene TRBV7-2; the D gene is possibly TRBD1 (6 bases). The germline V gene has CDR1 SGHTA and CDR2 FQGNSA. The CDR3 has 14 amino acids. V dropped 1 base and J dropped 4 bases, with 10 bases sitting between them. The CDR3 bases are TGTGCCAGCAGCTTAGGACAGGCGATCTATGGCTACACCTTC. It yields the protein CASSLGQAIYGYTF.

As concerns this clonotype: At one of its ends the junction is not consistent with the germline gene, which may arise from a read error. The gene calls are TRBV12-3 or TRBV12-4 and TRBJ1-1; D not resolved. The CDR3 loop spans 11 amino acids. For the CDR3, the DNA is TGTGCCAGCAGTAGCCAGACCCAACCCTCATTC. Its translation: CASSSQTQPSF.

This clonotype was recorded at least ten times. The chain has TRBV7-8 and TRBJ1-1, with TRBD1 matching 11 bases. J gave up 5 bases and V 5 bases, and 7 bases lay outside the gene matches. Germline CDR1 and CDR2: SGHVS and FQNEAQ. CDR3 length equals 15 residues. The DNA for the CDR3 is TGTGCCAGCAGCACCGACGGGACAGGGGGGACTGAAGCTTTCTTT. Protein: CASSTDGTGGTEAFF.

This chain links TRBV3-1 with TRBJ1-3; D is ambiguous. CDR1 LGHDT and CDR2 YNNKEL come from the germline V gene (reference sequence). The CDR3 spans 16 residues. Between the trimmed V and J ends, which lost 1 base and 0 bases, there was a span of 10 bases. CDR3: CASSQVVVNSGNTIYF. The CDR3 bases are TGTGCCAGCAGCCAAGTTGTTGTAAACTCTGGAAACACCATATATTTT.

The table lists this clonotype with many counts. The chain uses TRBV7-2 and TRBJ2-5; 9 bases match TRBD2. After removal of 4 bases from V and 1 base from J, the junction contained 7 bases not matched to a gene. CDR3 size: 16 residues. The germline gives CDR1 SGHTA, CDR2 FQGNSA. CDR3 in amino acids: CASSSVAGAGQETQYF. The DNA of the CDR3 is TGTGCCAGCAGCTCCGTAGCGGGGGCCGGCCAAGAGACCCAGTACTTC.

This clonotype showed up just a few times. The rearrangement links TRBV7-2 to TRBJ2-7; 14 nucleotides agree with TRBD2. Germline V CDR1 and CDR2: SGHTA, FQGNSA. J was trimmed by 0 bases and V by 5 bases; bases with no gene match: 3. This CDR3 is built from 16 residues. DNA of the CDR3: TGTGCCAGCAGCCGCGGACTAGCGGGGGGCTCCTACGAGCAGTACTTC. The encoded protein is CASSRGLAGGSYEQYF.

This clonotype has just a few counts. The chain combines TRBV11-2 with TRBJ1-1, with D unresolved. This CDR3 is built from 17 residues. Trimming stripped 5 bases from V and 1 base from J, with 20 bases between. The germline V gene encodes CDR1 SGHAT and CDR2 FQNNGV. The CDR3 here is CASSPEGLKARNTEAFF. CDR3 DNA: TGTGCCAGCAGCCCAGAAGGACTGAAAGCCAGGAACACTGAAGCTTTCTTT.

This clonotype turned up a few times. The V call is TRBV10-3, the J call TRBJ1-1; D not certain. Germline CDR1 is ENHRY and CDR2 is SYGVKD. Trimming took 4 bases from V and 3 from J, leaving 15 bases between them. The CDR3 runs 15 residues. The CDR3 region has the DNA TGTGCCATCAGTGCAGACGGGCTATCTGACACTGAAGCTTTCTTT. Residues: CAISADGLSDTEAFF.

The rearrangement uses TRBV2 and TRBJ1-2, with D unclear. This CDR3 has 13 residues. Trimming shortened V by 0 bases and J by 8 bases, and 10 bases separated the two germline ends. Germline V gene lookup returns CDR1 SNHLY and CDR2 FYNNEI. Written as DNA, the CDR3 is TGTGCCAGCAGTGAAGCGGAGGATCGAGGCTACACCTTC. It codes for CASSEAEDRGYTF.

The chain has TRBV11-3 and TRBJ2-3; no reliable D call. This CDR3 comprises 15 residues. The germline V and J ends were trimmed by 3 bases and 0 bases, with 10 bases remaining between them. The germline CDR1 and CDR2 sequences are SGHNT and YENEEA. The CDR3 DNA is TGTGCCAGCAGCTTGGGTAGATCTAGCACAGATACGCAGTATTTT. Protein: CASSLGRSSTDTQYF.

This chain links TRBV25-1 with TRBJ2-5; TRBD1 aligns across 8 bases. The V gene's germline CDR1 is MGHDK and CDR2 SYGVNS. This CDR3 has 14 residues. V was pared by 4 bases and J by 1 base, with 2 bases of the junction left unmatched. Here the CDR3 DNA reads TGTGCCAGCAGTGTGGGACAGGTCCAAGAGACCCAGTACTTC. Residues: CASSVGQVQETQYF.

In its sample, this clonotype was seen a few times. The CDR3 coding sequence is TGTGCCAGCAGCTTGACAGGACAGAACCCCTACGAGCAGTACTTC. Translating it yields CASSLTGQNPYEQYF. The chain combines TRBV5-6 with TRBJ2-7, with D possibly TRBD1 on 6 matching bases. Trimming took 1 base from V and 2 from J, leaving 13 bases between them. CDR3 length equals 15 residues. Germline V gene lookup returns CDR1 SGHDT and CDR2 YYEEEE.

This clonotype has ten or more counts. The rearrangement uses TRBV7-2 and TRBJ1-1, with D possibly matching TRBD1 (5 bases). The CDR3 consists of 14 residues. V lost 5 bases and J 11 bases, leaving 21 bases between the germline ends. The germline V gene encodes CDR1 SGHTA and CDR2 FQGNSA. The CDR3 protein is CASSLLGPNLGAFF. In DNA, the CDR3 is TGTGCCAGCAGCCTGCTGGGACCAAATCTCGGCGCTTTCTTT.

This rearrangement joins TRBV28 to TRBJ1-5; possibly TRBD1 for D (6 bases). CDR3 length: 19 amino acids. Germline values: CDR1 MDHEN, CDR2 SYDVKM. The ends were cut back, 5 bases at V and 0 bases at J, with 23 bases in the middle. The CDR3 coding sequence is TGTGCCAGCAGTAGTTTTAGTCATACCGGGACATATAGCAATCAGCCCCAGCATTTT. Translating it yields CASSSFSHTGTYSNQPQHF. Using reference TRBV28 and TRBJ1-5 for the parts outside the CDR3, the full variable domain is DVKVTQSSRYLVKRTGEKVFLECVQDMDHENMFWYRQDPGLGLRLIYFSYDVKMKEKGDIPEGYSVSREKKERFSLILESASTNQTSMYLCASSSFSHTGTYSNQPQHFGDGTRLSIL.

As DNA, the CDR3 is TGTGCCATCAGTAAGGACAGGGGGTATGGCTACACCTTC. Its protein is CAISKDRGYGYTF. The gene calls are TRBV10-3 and TRBJ1-2; 10 bases match TRBD1. CDR3 size: 13 residues. Losses at the gene ends were 5 bases for V and 5 bases for J; bases not matched to a gene: 2. CDR1 is ENHRY, CDR2 SYGVKD, per germline.

The V gene is TRBV20-1, the J gene TRBJ2-3; a possible D gene is TRBD1 (6 bases). Germline V CDR1 and CDR2: DFQATT, SNEGSKA (reference sequence). The CDR3 totals 14 residues. V lost 3 bases, J lost 6 bases, and 16 bases lay in between. For the CDR3, the DNA is TGCAGTGCTAGGTGGCGGCTGGGGGCGGATACGCAGTATTTT. Its translation is CSARWRLGADTQYF.

The rearrangement links TRBV7-2 to TRBJ2-1; no clear D gene. The CDR3 consists of 14 residues. V was shortened by 4 bases and J by 10 bases, with 17 bases between the two germline ends. Looked up from germline, CDR1 is SGHTA and CDR2 is FQGNSA. In DNA, the CDR3 is TGTGCCAGCAGCTCCCGGACGTGGGAACGAGAGCAGTTCTTC. Its protein product is CASSSRTWEREQFF.

The chain recombines TRBV6-2 or TRBV6-3 with TRBJ2-2; D perhaps matches TRBD1 (5 bases). The CDR3 spans 16 residues. CDR1 MNHEY and CDR2 SVGEGT come from the germline V gene. Deletions cut 4 bases from V and 2 bases from J, with 14 bases between. The CDR3 is CASSSNRRPNTGELFF. Written as DNA, the CDR3 is TGTGCCAGCAGTTCCAACAGGAGACCAAACACCGGGGAGCTGTTTTTT.

V usage is TRBV6-1 and J usage is TRBJ2-3; a weak D match, TRBD2 (5 bases). CDR1 and CDR2 from the germline V gene are MNHNS and SASEGT. V was pared by 5 bases and J by 2 bases, with 17 bases between. The length of the CDR3 is 16 residues. CDR3 amino acids: CASSRGWRADTDTQYF. CDR3 bases: TGTGCCAGCAGTCGCGGCTGGCGGGCTGACACAGATACGCAGTATTTT.

The gene calls are TRBV4-1 and TRBJ1-3; D possibly corresponds to TRBD1 (5 bases). The CDR3 loop spans 15 amino acids. CDR1 and CDR2 (germline): MGHRA, YSYEKL. Deletions cut 0 bases from V and 4 bases from J, with 10 bases between. CDR3 region: CASSQDTGFGNTIYF. The CDR3, as DNA: TGCGCCAGCAGCCAAGATACAGGTTTCGGAAACACCATATATTTT.

The chain carries TRBV4-1 and TRBJ2-1; weak D call: TRBD2 (7 bases). V lost 5 bases to trimming and J lost 7 bases, with 24 bases between them. The CDR3 extends over 17 amino acids. Germline CDR1 MGHRA, CDR2 YSYEKL. This chain's CDR3 is CASSYRGLAATGNEQFF. The CDR3 nucleotides are TGCGCCAGCAGCTACCGAGGGCTAGCGGCAACAGGGAATGAGCAGTTCTTC.